This T cell receptor beta chain emerged from a study of a mutant IDH1 vaccine in newly diagnosed glioma (dated by TCRdb to about 2021). As for the study more broadly: Of the 32 patients who were treated, about 62% were male and around 40% were female, and the mean age was around 40 years. For exploratory analyses, longitudinal TCRB deep sequencing was carried out in more than 20 treated patients wherever samples were available. Peripheral blood was drawn at six visits: V03 (baseline), V05, V07, V10, V12 and V13. Before enrollment, patients had received standard therapy of radiotherapy alone, temozolomide alone, or radiochemotherapy with temozolomide; most received the combination.

The time point label on this specimen signifies: baseline, week 1 (first vaccination visit). The treatment or condition tag for this specimen amounts to: pre-vaccination baseline after standard-of-care therapy. The donors had newly diagnosed IDH1-mutant astrocytomas of WHO grade 3 or 4 that showed loss of nuclear ATRX. The samples were drawn from NOA16, a multicentre, single-arm, open-label phase I trial in Germany that tested a mutant IDH1 peptide vaccine in humans for the first time. Visit V03 blood draws served as the baseline sample for immunogenicity testing. Genomic DNA for TCRB sequencing was isolated from EDTA blood with the DNeasy Blood and Tissue Kit. Comment on this clone: This receptor's antigen is unknown. There are no base qualities to consult, and no much larger clone falls within one base.

General findings and caveats noted by the study authors: It was noted by the authors that analyses of patient blood samples could not be reproduced owing to sample limitations. Vaccine-induced immune responses across multiple MHC alleles were detected in 90% to 95% of patients. Availability determined which PBMC samples were chosen for TCRB deep sequencing. Pseudoprogression appeared unrelated to alterations in the top peripheral T cell clonotypes detected by TCRB sequencing.

Reading from cysteine to phenylalanine, the CDR3 counts 15 amino acids. Only CDR3 DNA is held: 45 bases, read in frame from base 1. V drops 5 bases and J drops 0 bases, leaving 11 bases in between. Per the germline V gene, SGHVS is the CDR1 and FNYEAQ is the CDR2. Library preparation employed the immunoSEQ multiplex PCR assay. Following the manufacturer's protocol, the hsTCRB Kit was used to amplify rearranged TCR beta chain sequences. Sequencing of TCRB libraries was carried out on an Illumina MiSeq. As for how the authors treated the data: Demultiplexing, trimming and gene mapping were performed with the kit vendor's proprietary platform. TCRdb mirrors the immuneACCESS table, restricted to in-frame sequences. Some clones are absent from its copies; in checked studies, under half trace to an unresolved V gene, and the reason for the others is unknown. For V, J and clone size, that table is used; D and trimming come from the DNA. The sample profile shows about 68,000 clones; 79% of them were found once. The ten largest make up about 7.5% of the sample.

The sequence was collected from a man in his fifties or sixties with glioma. Specimen: PBMCs, collected from a glioma patient treated with radiotherapy, temozolomide or both. This chain is built from TRBV7-6 and TRBJ1-5, and perhaps TRBD1 as D gene, on 5 matching bases. The DNA is TGTGCCAGCAGCCTCGGGGCGGTTAGCAATCAGCCCCAGCATTTT. It codes for CASSLGAVSNQPQHF.